One and the same sample provided the 27 T cell receptor beta chains below, sequenced in a study of OX40 agonist ivuxolimab in advanced cancers. Produced via immunoSEQ multiplex PCR; TCRdb's table is partial and in-frame only. The table includes fewer than 80,000 clones, around 90% detected once. The sequencing used CD4+ or CD8+ T cells sorted from blood, collected in a trial of the OX40 agonist ivuxolimab. All receptors derive from an adult with an advanced solid tumor such as melanoma, head and neck, liver or kidney cancer.

This clone came up once. This chain joins TRBV19 and TRBJ1-2; TRBD1 is a possible D gene (5 bases). V lost 4 bases to trimming and J lost 4 bases, with 10 bases between them. Germline-derived CDR1 and CDR2 are LNHDA and SQIVND (reference sequence). The CDR3 has 13 amino acids. Here the CDR3 DNA reads TGTGCCAGTAGTACGGACACGCTCTATGGCTACACCTTC. It is translated as CASSTDTLYGYTF.

By share, this clone ranks as medium-sized. The genes are TRBV19 and TRBJ2-7; D may be TRBD2 (6 bases). Trimming pared 7 bases from V and 1 base from J, leaving 14 bases between. CDR3 length equals 14 residues. Germline V gives CDR1 LNHDA, CDR2 SQIVND (reference sequence). The CDR3 DNA reads TGTGCCAGTACCACACGGGGAGGATCCTACGAGCAGTACTTC. It codes for CASTTRGGSYEQYF.

The chain combines TRBV28 with TRBJ2-1; D perhaps matches TRBD1 (7 bases). The CDR3 consists of 15 residues. The germline V gene has CDR1 MDHEN and CDR2 SYDVKM. Trimming shortened V by 1 base and J by 6 bases, and 13 bases separated the two germline ends. The CDR3 DNA is TGTGCCAGCAGTTTATATAGCAGGGGGGTCAATGAGCAGTTCTTC. Translation: CASSLYSRGVNEQFF. The full variable domain, rest sourced from reference TRBV28 and TRBJ2-1, is DVKVTQSSRYLVKRTGEKVFLECVQDMDHENMFWYRQDPGLGLRLIYFSYDVKMKEKGDIPEGYSVSREKKERFSLILESASTNQTSMYLCASSLYSRGVNEQFFGPGTRLTVL.

The V gene is TRBV7-2, the J gene TRBJ1-2; D ambiguous. From germline, CDR1 is SGHTA and CDR2 FQGNSA. CDR3 length equals 14 residues. Trimming removed 1 base at V and 4 bases at J, with 10 bases between. CDR3 in DNA: TGTGCCAGCAGCTTAGGTTCGGCCCCCTATGGCTACACCTTC. Translated: CASSLGSAPYGYTF. Drawing the rest from reference TRBV7-2 and TRBJ1-2, the complete variable domain is GAGVSQSPSNKVTEKGKDVELRCDPISGHTALYWYRQSLGQGLEFLIYFQGNSAPDKSGLPSDRFSAERTGGSVSTLTIQRTQQEDSAVYLCASSLGSAPYGYTFGSGTRLTVV.

The chain uses TRBV19 and TRBJ1-2; 7 nucleotides match TRBD1. The CDR3 is 14 amino acids. Germline V gene sequence: CDR1 LNHDA, CDR2 SQIVND (reference sequence). After removal of 3 bases from V and 5 bases from J, the junction contained 6 bases not matched to a gene. The CDR3 coding sequence is TGTGCCAGTAGTATCGACAGGGATCTTTATGGCTACACCTTC. Translating it yields CASSIDRDLYGYTF.

This chain links TRBV15 with TRBJ2-4, with TRBD2 matching 7 bases. V lost 0 bases to trimming and J lost 4 bases; unmatched junction nucleotides: 9. This CDR3 contains 17 residues. CDR1 and CDR2 (germline): LNHNV, YYDKDF (reference sequence). For the CDR3, the DNA is TGTGCCACCAGCAGAGATGGGAGCGGGGTTTGGAAAAACATTCAGTACTTC. The encoded protein is CATSRDGSGVWKNIQYF.

The rearrangement links TRBV5-4 to TRBJ1-4; 7 positions match TRBD1. Germline V gene sequence: CDR1 SGHNT, CDR2 YYREEE (reference sequence). V lost 1 base and J lost 8; bases outside the gene matches: 5. The CDR3 extends over 14 amino acids. CDR3 coding DNA: TGTGCCAGCAGCTTGCGAGGGGGCGAGGAAAAACTGTTTTTT. Translating it yields CASSLRGGEEKLFF.

The V gene is TRBV29-1, the J gene TRBJ2-7; D is unclear. CDR1 and CDR2 (germline): SQVTM, ANQGSEA. Between the trimmed V and J ends, which lost 0 bases and 3 bases, there was a span of 15 bases. The CDR3 has 15 residues. CDR3 bases: TGCAGCGTTGAAGATATGTGGCAGCCAGACTACGAGCAGTACTTC. Translation gives CSVEDMWQPDYEQYF.

The chain is built from TRBV6-1 and TRBJ2-6; no clear D. Trimming left V 0 bases short and J 1 base short, with 7 bases between. Germline V CDR1 and CDR2: MNHNS, SASEGT. The CDR3 has 16 amino acids. As DNA, the CDR3 is TGTGCCAGCAGTGAAGCCATGGGGTCTGGGGCCAACGTCCTGACTTTC. Translation: CASSEAMGSGANVLTF.

This clone was seen a few times. The chain employs TRBV6-4 and TRBJ1-2; 7 bases agree with TRBD1. The CDR3 sequence is 18 residues long. Germline loops: CDR1 MRHNA, CDR2 SNTAGT. J lost 4 bases, V lost 3 bases, and 17 bases had no gene match. In DNA, the CDR3 is TGTGCCAGCAGTGAAATAGTGCAGGGGGTATCGGGATGCTATGGCTACACCTTC. This encodes CASSEIVQGVSGCYGYTF.

This rearrangement joins TRBV15 to TRBJ1-5; TRBD1 aligns across 12 bases. Losses at the gene ends were 6 bases for V and 2 bases for J; bases not matched to a gene: 11. The CDR3 loop spans 18 amino acids. Germline CDR1 LNHNV, CDR2 YYDKDF (reference sequence). CDR3 DNA: TGTGCCACCAGACGTTCCCGGGACAGGGGGCACGGCAATCAGCCCCAGCATTTT. Protein: CATRRSRDRGHGNQPQHF.

V and J are TRBV7-8 and TRBJ1-2; no clear D gene. Germline V CDR1 and CDR2: SGHVS, FQNEAQ. Between the trimmed V and J ends, which lost 2 bases and 4 bases, there was a span of 11 bases. The CDR3 runs to 14 residues. CDR3 amino acids: CASSLMNSGYGYTF. The CDR3, as DNA: TGTGCCAGCAGCTTAATGAACAGCGGCTATGGCTACACCTTC. The full variable domain, its missing parts supplied by reference TRBV7-8 and TRBJ1-2, is GAGVSQSPRYKVAKRGQDVALRCDPISGHVSLFWYQQALGQGPEFLTYFQNEAQLDKSGLPSDRFFAERPEGSVSTLKIQRTQQEDSAVYLCASSLMNSGYGYTFGSGTRLTVV.

V usage is TRBV5-4 and J usage is TRBJ2-5; 11 nucleotides agree with TRBD1. The CDR3 covers 17 residues. V was pared by 0 bases and J by 5 bases, with 9 bases of the junction left unmatched. Germline CDR1 and CDR2: SGHNT and YYREEE (reference sequence). CDR3 amino acids: CASSLGLDRGLEETQYF. CDR3 DNA sequence: TGTGCCAGCAGCTTGGGACTGGACAGGGGGCTGGAGGAGACCCAGTACTTC.

The rearrangement uses TRBV5-1 and TRBJ1-1, with D uncertain. The CDR3 covers 13 residues. Germline V gives CDR1 SGHRS, CDR2 YFSETQ. V lost 4 bases, J lost 2 bases, and 9 bases lay in between. The CDR3 DNA sequence: TGCGCCAGCAGCCCGGGGATAAACACTGAAGCTTTCTTT. Protein: CASSPGINTEAFF.

The CDR3 loop reads CASSLSDRADEKLFF. The CDR3, as DNA: TGTGCCAGCAGCTTATCCGACAGGGCCGATGAAAAACTGTTTTTT. The V call is TRBV7-2, the J call TRBJ1-4; 7 bases line up with TRBD1. Trimming removed 2 bases from V and 6 bases from J; junction bases left unmatched: 6. The germline V gene has CDR1 SGHTA and CDR2 FQGNSA. The CDR3 has 15 amino acids.

V is TRBV7-8 and J is TRBJ1-5; the D gene is possibly TRBD1 (5 bases). The germline V gene has CDR1 SGHVS and CDR2 FQNEAQ. V was cut by 4 bases and J by 1 base, with 23 bases left in between. CDR3 length: 19 residues. CDR3 DNA sequence: TGTGCCAGCAGCTCCGGGACCGGGACCATGAAACGGAGCAATCAGCCCCAGCATTTT. Amino acid sequence: CASSSGTGTMKRSNQPQHF.

This chain uses TRBV7-9 with TRBJ2-1, with TRBD2 identical over 11 bases. This CDR3 has 15 amino acids. V shed 4 bases, J shed 5 bases, and the junction held 4 bases outside the gene matches. Per germline, CDR1 SEHNR and CDR2 FQNEAQ (reference sequence). The CDR3 region has the DNA TGTGCCAGCAGCTCAACGGGACTAGCGGACAATGAGCAGTTCTTC. It yields the protein CASSSTGLADNEQFF. Full variable domain (outside the CDR3, taken from reference TRBV7-9 and TRBJ2-1): DTGVSQNPRHKITKRGQNVTFRCDPISEHNRLYWYRQTLGQGPEFLTYFQNEAQLEKSRLLSDRFSAERPKGSFSTLEIQRTEQGDSAMYLCASSSTGLADNEQFFGPGTRLTVL.

The chain combines TRBV5-6 with TRBJ2-1; 13 bases agree with TRBD2. The germline V gene has CDR1 SGHDT and CDR2 YYEEEE. This CDR3 is built from 18 residues. Trimming at V came to 2 bases and at J to 3 bases, leaving 8 bases not matched to a gene. The DNA for the CDR3 is TGTGCCAGCAGCTTAAGGACTAGCGGGAGATTGTACTACAATGAGCAGTTCTTC. This encodes CASSLRTSGRLYYNEQFF.

This clone has only one observation. This sequence joins TRBV7-6 and TRBJ1-2, with 7 bases lining up with TRBD1. Trimming at V came to 5 bases and at J to 5 bases, leaving 5 bases not matched to a gene. CDR1 is SGHVS and CDR2 is FNYEAQ in the germline V gene. This CDR3 region has 13 residues. In DNA, the CDR3 is TGTGCCAGCAGCCCCGGGACAGCTTATGGCTACACCTTC. This translates into CASSPGTAYGYTF.

In DNA form, the CDR3 reads TGTGCCTGGAGTGGAGTCGGGTGGGGGAGTGGAAACACCATATATTTT. Its protein is CAWSGVGWGSGNTIYF. The chain employs TRBV30 and TRBJ1-3; possibly TRBD1 for D (5 bases). The CDR3 extends over 16 amino acids. Trimming stripped 1 base from V and 3 bases from J, with 16 bases between. Germline assignment: CDR1 GTSNPN and CDR2 SVGIG (reference sequence).

The chain combines TRBV4-1 with TRBJ2-7, with unresolved D. V gave up 3 bases and J gave up 2 bases, with 11 bases separating them. Germline V lookup: CDR1 MGHRA, CDR2 YSYEKL. This CDR3 is 14 amino acids long. The CDR3 reads CASSQGISAYEQYF. CDR3 sequence (DNA): TGCGCCAGCAGCCAGGGGATCTCCGCCTACGAGCAGTACTTC.

The chain couples TRBV7-8 to TRBJ2-7; the match to TRBD2 covers 13 bases. Germline CDR1 SGHVS, CDR2 FQNEAQ. The CDR3 has 14 amino acids. The junction had 4 bases not matched to a gene; V was cut back by 5 bases and J by 6 bases. CDR3 DNA: TGTGCCAGCAGCCGGACTAGCGGGAGCGGCGAGCAGTACTTC. Its translation is CASSRTSGSGEQYF.

The V gene is TRBV18, the J gene TRBJ2-7, with D possibly called TRBD1 or TRBD2 (5 bases each). The V gene lost 0 bases and the J gene lost 5 bases, with 26 bases spanning the gap. Germline V gene lookup returns CDR1 KGHSH and CDR2 LQKENI. The CDR3 extends over 19 amino acids. CDR3: CASSPPNSGTWDGAHEQYF. As DNA, the CDR3 is TGTGCCAGCTCACCACCCAATAGTGGGACCTGGGACGGTGCCCACGAGCAGTACTTC.

This clone was seen a single time. The rearrangement uses TRBV11-3 and TRBJ2-3, with no clear D. Germline V gene sequence: CDR1 SGHNT, CDR2 YENEEA. The CDR3 runs to 15 residues. Trimming pared 1 base from V and 9 bases from J, leaving 17 bases between. The CDR3 spells CASSLVGSPPPTQYF. The CDR3 DNA reads TGTGCCAGCAGCTTAGTTGGCTCCCCGCCCCCGACGCAGTATTTT.

V is TRBV28 and J is TRBJ1-1; tentative D call: TRBD1 (6 bases). Germline V lookup: CDR1 MDHEN, CDR2 SYDVKM. This CDR3 is 13 amino acids long. V was clipped by 1 base and J by 5 bases, with 8 bases between them. For the CDR3, the DNA is TGTGCCAGCAGTTTATTTCAGGGGACTGAAGCTTTCTTT. Amino acids: CASSLFQGTEAFF. Full variable domain (missing parts from reference TRBV28 and TRBJ1-1): DVKVTQSSRYLVKRTGEKVFLECVQDMDHENMFWYRQDPGLGLRLIYFSYDVKMKEKGDIPEGYSVSREKKERFSLILESASTNQTSMYLCASSLFQGTEAFFGQGTRLTVV.

V gene TRBV27 combines with J gene TRBJ1-1, with D perhaps TRBD1 (6 bases). Germline V gene data show CDR1 as MNHEY and CDR2 as SMNVEV (reference sequence). The CDR3 covers 15 residues. The CDR3 region is CASRAEKGKGGEAFF. In nucleotides, the CDR3 is TGTGCATCCCGGGCGGAAAAAGGGAAAGGGGGAGAAGCTTTCTTT.

Turning to this clone: One end of the junction fails to match germline, which may point to a read error. The chain combines TRBV7-8 with TRBJ1-6; D unclear. The germline CDR1 and CDR2 sequences are SGHVS and FQNEAQ. This CDR3 is 15 amino acids long. The CDR3 spells CASRLEDGYNSPLHF. In DNA, the CDR3 is TGTGCCAGCAGATTAGAAGACGGCTATAATTCACCCCTCCACTTT.